This T cell receptor (beta chain) was profiled in a study of T cell responses to AZD1222 COVID-19 vaccine. CDR3 length: 15 residues. Germline V gene sequence: CDR1 SGHVS, CDR2 FQNEAQ. V lost 3 bases, J lost 1 base, and 5 bases stayed unmatched. Sequenced by immunoSEQ multiplex PCR; TCRdb stores in-frame clones only, minus some. The data show 150,000 or so clones, roughly nine tenths seen once. The sample in question was peripheral blood, obtained on day 0 of AZD1222 vaccination. This TCR derives from an adult in good health. The rearrangement links TRBV7-8 to TRBJ1-1, with 7 positions matching TRBD1. This CDR3 reads CASSLRNRGNTEAFF. The CDR3 DNA reads as TGTGCCAGCAGCTTGCGTAACAGGGGGAACACTGAAGCTTTCTTT.